These 2 T cell receptor beta chains share one sample of origin, sequenced in a study of T-cell reconstitution after alpha-beta-depleted transplantation in children. Construction of the TCRbeta library involved unique molecular identifiers. A single record per CDR3 protein comes from TCRdb applying MiXCR to the PCR reads. The sample contains 500,000 to 600,000 distinct CDR3 sequences, 30% to 35% of which appear only once. The source was PBMCs from the stem cell graft donor, collected from the stem cell graft. These receptors all stem from a human donor who donated a stem cell graft to a child with aplastic anemia.

This chain uses TRBV5-1 with TRBJ1-2, with D hard to call. Germline loops: CDR1 SGHRS, CDR2 YFSETQ. With 3 bases removed from V and 8 bases from J, the gap between germline ends came to 14 bases. The CDR3 runs 13 residues. The CDR3 is CASSSDRKGGYTF. In nucleotides, the CDR3 is TGCGCCAGCAGCTCTGACCGCAAAGGGGGCTACACCTTC. The full variable domain, its missing parts supplied by reference TRBV5-1 and TRBJ1-2, is KAGVTQTPRYLIKTRGQQVTLSCSPISGHRSVSWYQQTPGQGLQFLFEYFSETQRNKGNFPGRFSGRQFSNSRSEMNVSTLELGDSALYLCASSSDRKGGYTFGSGTRLTVV.

This clonotype has only a few counts. V usage is TRBV27 and J usage is TRBJ1-6; D remains ambiguous. Trimming removed 4 bases at V and 0 bases at J, with 7 bases between. Germline-derived CDR1 and CDR2 are MNHEY and SMNVEV (reference sequence). The CDR3 runs 15 residues. CDR3 bases: TGTGCCAGCAGTTCGATGAGCTCCTATAATTCACCCCTCCACTTT. This gives the protein CASSSMSSYNSPLHF.